The 21 T cell receptor beta chains presented below share a single source sample, sequenced in a study of blood T cell repertoires in COVID-19. Measured with immunoSEQ multiplex PCR; TCRdb has only the in-frame clones, and not every one. The data show around 180,000 clones, with 86% seen just once and around 21% held by the top ten. Sequencing used peripheral blood. The receptors were sampled from a man aged 70-80 years with active or convalescent COVID-19.

This chain links TRBV10-3 with TRBJ2-1; 9 nucleotides agree with TRBD2. Per the germline V gene, CDR1 is ENHRY and CDR2 is SYGVKD. The ends lost 7 bases at V and 7 bases at J; junction bases unmatched: 11. The CDR3 spans 15 residues. Here the CDR3 DNA reads TGTGCCATCAAAGCGGGGGGATCGCACGCTAATGAGCAGTTCTTC. This codes for CAIKAGGSHANEQFF.

The V gene is TRBV6-5, the J gene TRBJ1-5; D is ambiguous. Germline V gene data show CDR1 as MNHEY and CDR2 as SVGAGI. The CDR3 covers 13 residues. The V end lost 6 bases, the J end lost 1 base, and 7 bases lay between the germline ends. CDR3 nucleotide sequence: TGTGCCAGCAGCCAACGGAGCAATCAGCCCCAGCATTTT. It codes for CASSQRSNQPQHF.

This chain links TRBV19 with TRBJ2-1, with 8 nucleotides matching TRBD1. CDR3 length: 14 amino acids. Germline-derived CDR1 and CDR2 are LNHDA and SQIVND (reference sequence). V lost 5 bases to trimming and J lost 5 bases; unmatched junction nucleotides: 5. CDR3 nucleotides: TGTGCCAGTAGTTGGGACAGGCGGAACAATGAGCAGTTCTTC. It encodes CASSWDRRNNEQFF.

The chain couples TRBV21-1 to TRBJ1-3; no check of the table's D call, TRBD1, against the DNA was made. TRBV21-1 is tagged as a pseudogene. CDR3 length: 16 residues. Here the CDR3 reads CASSKVDTYTGNTIYF. The DNA for the CDR3 is TGTGCCAGCAGCAAAGTGGACACGTATACTGGAAACACCATATATTTT.

This rearrangement joins TRBV18 to TRBJ1-1; D call uncertain. This CDR3 has 13 residues. With 2 bases removed from V and 5 bases from J, the gap between germline ends came to 9 bases. Germline lookup yields CDR1 KGHSH and CDR2 LQKENI. Here the CDR3 reads CASSPSRGTEAFF. Here the CDR3 DNA reads TGTGCCAGCTCACCATCTCGAGGGACTGAAGCTTTCTTT.

The chain links TRBV29-1 to TRBJ1-2; D is unclear. CDR3 length: 11 amino acids. Germline V gene data show CDR1 as SQVTM and CDR2 as ANQGSEA. The V and J ends lost 4 bases and 6 bases respectively, with 9 bases between them. CDR3 sequence: CSVVGEDGYTF. The CDR3 DNA sequence: TGCAGCGTTGTCGGGGAAGATGGCTACACCTTC. The whole variable domain, remainder taken from reference TRBV29-1 and TRBJ1-2, is SAVISQKPSRDICQRGTSLTIQCQVDSQVTMMFWYRQQPGQSLTLIATANQGSEATYESGFVIDKFPISRPNLTFSTLTVSNMSPEDSSIYLCSVVGEDGYTFGSGTRLTVV.

This CDR3 is CASRLTGRGGEKLFF. The CDR3 nucleotides read TGTGCCAGCAGGCTAACGGGTAGGGGTGGAGAAAAACTGTTTTTT. The chain uses TRBV3-1 (or the pseudogene TRBV3-2) and TRBJ1-4, with D possibly matching TRBD1 (5 bases). CDR1 is LGHDT, CDR2 YNNKEL, per germline (reference sequence). This CDR3 contains 15 residues. The V and J ends lost 6 bases and 8 bases respectively, with 19 bases between them.

The rearrangement uses TRBV5-1 and TRBJ2-1; D gene uncertain. The CDR3 runs to 16 residues. V lost 6 bases to trimming and J lost 0 bases, with 16 bases between them. CDR1 and CDR2 from the germline V gene are SGHRS and YFSETQ. Here the CDR3 DNA reads TGCGCCAGCACCGTCGACCTAGTGGTCTCCTACAATGAGCAGTTCTTC. Amino acid sequence: CASTVDLVVSYNEQFF.

The chain is built from TRBV28 and TRBJ1-5; tentative D call: TRBD1 (6 bases). The CDR3 is made up of 15 amino acids. V was cut by 7 bases and J by 2 bases, with 15 bases left in between. The germline V gene encodes CDR1 MDHEN and CDR2 SYDVKM. In DNA, the CDR3 is TGTGCCAGCAATACGGGGGCGGGAGGCAATCAGCCCCAGCATTTT. Translating it yields CASNTGAGGNQPQHF.

The chain uses TRBV7-2 and TRBJ1-2; D might be TRBD1 (6 bases). The CDR3 has 14 amino acids. Trimming removed 2 bases from V and 4 bases from J, with 11 bases in between. Germline assignment: CDR1 SGHTA and CDR2 FQGNSA. CDR3 amino acids: CASSLQTDSYGYTF. The CDR3 DNA reads TGTGCCAGCAGCTTACAAACGGACAGCTATGGCTACACCTTC.

The chain links TRBV6-2 or TRBV6-3 to TRBJ2-3; 10 positions agree with TRBD2. Unmatched junction bases numbered 12, after V lost 6 bases and J lost 6 bases. The CDR3 covers 16 residues. Germline V gives CDR1 MNHEY, CDR2 SVGEGT. CDR3 sequence (DNA): TGTGCCAGCAGCTCCCCAGCGGGAGGGGGTCTGGATACGCAGTATTTT. It translates to CASSSPAGGGLDTQYF.

The chain combines TRBV7-3 with TRBJ2-7; 10 positions match TRBD2. Germline-derived CDR1 and CDR2 are SGHTA and FQGTGA. Germline trimming cut 3 bases from V and 4 bases from J; bases unmatched to any gene: 6. CDR3 length equals 15 residues. In nucleotides, the CDR3 is TGTGCCAGCAGCTTCGGTCTAGCGGGAGTATACGAGCAGTACTTC. This gives the protein CASSFGLAGVYEQYF. Combining the CDR3 with reference TRBV7-3 and TRBJ2-7 gives the whole variable domain GAGVSQTPSNKVTEKGKYVELRCDPISGHTALYWYRQSLGQGPEFLIYFQGTGAADDSGLPNDRFFAVRPEGSVSTLKIQRTERGDSAVYLCASSFGLAGVYEQYFGPGTRLTVT.

The chain is built from TRBV6-1 and TRBJ2-5, with TRBD2 identical over 10 bases. V dropped 2 bases and J dropped 14; count of bases not matched to a gene: 2. Germline V gene sequence: CDR1 MNHNS, CDR2 SASEGT. This CDR3 comprises 11 residues. The DNA of the CDR3 is TGTGCCAGCAGTGAACTAGCGGGGGCCTACTTC. This codes for CASSELAGAYF.

This chain connects TRBV19 to TRBJ1-6; 9 bases are a match to TRBD1. J gave up 7 bases and V 10 bases, and 17 bases lay outside the gene matches. The CDR3 has 17 residues. From germline, CDR1 is LNHDA and CDR2 SQIVND (reference sequence). Here the CDR3 DNA reads TGTGCCACCGAGGACGCGGGACAGGGTATTTTGAATTCACCCCTCCACTTT. Translated, it gives CATEDAGQGILNSPLHF.

V is TRBV6-6 and J is TRBJ1-6, with D possibly matching TRBD1 (5 bases). With 5 bases removed from V and 5 bases from J, the gap between germline ends came to 19 bases. Germline V gives CDR1 MNHNY, CDR2 SVGAGI (reference sequence). The CDR3 extends over 17 amino acids. CDR3 nucleotide sequence: TGTGCCAGCAGTCCCTGGGGGGGTCCCTTGGATAATTCACCCCTCCACTTT. This sequence encodes CASSPWGGPLDNSPLHF.

The chain couples TRBV28 to TRBJ1-4; D perhaps matches TRBD1 (5 bases). V was trimmed by 6 bases and J by 3 bases, leaving 11 bases between them. Germline V CDR1 and CDR2: MDHEN, SYDVKM. CDR3 length equals 14 residues. CDR3 nucleotides: TGTGCCAGCAGCCCCAGGGTGGCTAATGAAAAACTGTTTTTT. Protein: CASSPRVANEKLFF.

This rearrangement joins TRBV4-3 to TRBJ2-7; the D gene is possibly TRBD1 (5 bases). Germline CDR1 and CDR2: LGHNA and YSLEER. The CDR3 consists of 15 residues. Between the trimmed V and J ends, which lost 3 bases and 2 bases, there was a span of 14 bases. CDR3 nucleotides: TGCGCCAGCAGCCAGGAACCAGGGCAAGCCTACGAGCAGTACTTC. Translated: CASSQEPGQAYEQYF.

The J gene is TRBJ1-1, the V gene TRBV19; 8 bases match TRBD1. The V gene end was trimmed by 7 bases and the J gene end by 4 bases; junction bases not matched to a gene: 2. The CDR3 is 12 amino acids. Germline CDR1 is LNHDA and CDR2 is SQIVND (reference sequence). The CDR3 sequence: CASIDRGTEAFF. The CDR3, as DNA: TGTGCCAGTATTGACAGGGGCACTGAAGCTTTCTTT.

At least ten counts were recorded for this clone. The chain uses TRBV6-5 and TRBJ2-2; 9 bases are a match to TRBD1. The germline V gene encodes CDR1 MNHEY and CDR2 SVGAGI. V shed 3 bases, J shed 9 bases, and the junction held 11 bases outside the gene matches. The CDR3 covers 16 residues. The CDR3 DNA sequence: TGTGCCAGCAGTTATACCGGGACAGGGAGGCATAGGGAGCTGTTTTTT. Amino acid sequence: CASSYTGTGRHRELFF.

The V and J genes are TRBV6-5 and TRBJ1-2; D perhaps matches TRBD1 (5 bases). This CDR3 comprises 13 residues. V lost 4 bases, J lost 0 bases, and 6 bases lay in between. Germline values: CDR1 MNHEY, CDR2 SVGAGI. In DNA, the CDR3 is TGTGCCAGCAGTTCGACAGCTAACTATGGCTACACCTTC. Translation: CASSSTANYGYTF.

This clone was recorded only once. This chain joins TRBV6-5 and TRBJ1-5, with D perhaps matching TRBD1 (5 bases). The germline V gene has CDR1 MNHEY and CDR2 SVGAGI. V lost 6 bases and J 5 bases, leaving 17 bases between the germline ends. This CDR3 is built from 15 residues. CDR3 bases: TGTGCCAGCAGGCCCCCGGGGGGTACGGATCAGCCCCAGCATTTT. Its protein product is CASRPPGGTDQPQHF.